Below, 20 T cell receptor beta chains from the same sample are listed, as sequenced in a study of T cell responses to AZD1222 COVID-19 vaccine. The data were produced by immunoSEQ multiplex PCR, yet TCRdb's version contains in-frame clones alone and is incomplete. The table includes roughly 97,000 clones, 75% to 90% detected once. The sequences come from peripheral blood, collected on day 0 of AZD1222 vaccination. The receptors derive from an adult in good health.

The CDR3 DNA reads as TGTGCCAGCTCACCACCGAACAGGGATAGCAATCAGCCCCAGCATTTT. Its translation is CASSPPNRDSNQPQHF. The rearrangement uses TRBV18 and TRBJ1-5, with D possibly matching TRBD1 (6 bases). From germline, CDR1 is KGHSH and CDR2 LQKENI. The CDR3 has 16 residues. V lost 0 bases and J lost 0, with 9 bases in between.

The rearrangement links TRBV18 to TRBJ2-7; tentatively, D is TRBD1 (5 bases). The CDR3 spans 13 residues. Germline V gene sequence: CDR1 KGHSH, CDR2 LQKENI. The V and J ends lost 4 bases and 1 base respectively, with 8 bases between them. The CDR3 protein is CASSQTESYEQYF. CDR3 coding DNA: TGTGCCAGCTCACAGACAGAATCCTACGAGCAGTACTTC.

V gene TRBV5-1 combines with J gene TRBJ2-5, with 8 bases identical to TRBD2. Trimming at V came to 4 bases and at J to 4 bases, leaving 15 bases not matched to a gene. CDR1 and CDR2 (germline): SGHRS, YFSETQ. CDR3 length equals 17 residues. This CDR3 is CASSGGTSGGPGETQYF. CDR3 in DNA: TGCGCCAGCAGCGGAGGGACTAGTGGGGGGCCCGGAGAGACCCAGTACTTC.

The chain recombines TRBV27 with TRBJ2-3, with D hard to call. CDR3 size: 14 residues. Trimming took off 4 bases at V and 6 bases at J, with 14 bases between the two ends. Germline assignment: CDR1 MNHEY and CDR2 SMNVEV (reference sequence). This chain's CDR3 is CASSYAEHGDTQYF. DNA for the CDR3: TGTGCCAGCAGTTACGCTGAGCACGGTGATACGCAGTATTTT.

This chain joins TRBV14 and TRBJ1-1; perhaps TRBD1 as D (5 bases). V was cut by 0 bases and J by 0 bases, with 11 bases left in between. This CDR3 has 16 amino acids. Germline V gene data show CDR1 as SGHDN and CDR2 as FVKESK. Here the CDR3 DNA reads TGTGCCAGCAGCCAAGAGTTCGGGACCATGAACACTGAAGCTTTCTTT. This encodes CASSQEFGTMNTEAFF.

The chain recombines TRBV2 with TRBJ1-2, with a possible D match to TRBD1 (5 bases). Trimming pared 1 base from V and 8 bases from J, leaving 14 bases between. CDR1 SNHLY and CDR2 FYNNEI come from the germline V gene. This CDR3 spans 14 amino acids. This chain's CDR3 is CASSEGKGARGYTF. As DNA, the CDR3 is TGTGCCAGCAGTGAAGGGAAAGGGGCTAGGGGCTACACCTTC. Drawing the rest from reference TRBV2 and TRBJ1-2, the complete variable domain is EPEVTQTPSHQVTQMGQEVILRCVPISNHLYFYWYRQILGQKVEFLVSFYNNEISEKSEIFDDQFSVERPDGSNFTLKIRSTKLEDSAMYFCASSEGKGARGYTFGSGTRLTVV.

CDR3: CASSLDRGNEKLFF. The CDR3 bases are TGTGCCAGCAGCTTGGACAGGGGGAATGAAAAACTGTTTTTT. The rearrangement links TRBV5-4 to TRBJ1-4, with 8 bases matching TRBD1. The CDR3 loop spans 14 amino acids. V trimming: 0 bases; J trimming: 5 bases; junction bases outside the gene matches: 0. Germline V gene data show CDR1 as SGHNT and CDR2 as YYREEE (reference sequence). The whole variable domain, remainder taken from reference TRBV5-4 and TRBJ1-4, is ETGVTQSPTHLIKTRGQQVTLRCSSQSGHNTVSWYQQALGQGPQFIFQYYREEENGRGNFPPRFSGLQFPNYSSELNVNALELDDSALYLCASSLDRGNEKLFFGSGTQLSVL.

This clone showed up just once. The rearrangement links TRBV13 to TRBJ2-3; perhaps TRBD2 as D (7 bases). Germline CDR1 reads PRHDT; CDR2 reads FYEKMQ (reference sequence). CDR3 length equals 13 residues. V dropped 8 bases and J dropped 3 bases, with 12 bases sitting between them. Written as DNA, the CDR3 is TGTGCCAGCGGGGGGGCCGAGACAGATACGCAGTATTTT. It codes for CASGGAETDTQYF.

The rearrangement joins TRBV27 to TRBJ1-1; TRBD1 is a possible D gene (6 bases). Trimming took off 2 bases at V and 2 bases at J, with 12 bases between the two ends. The CDR3 is 15 amino acids. The germline V gene encodes CDR1 MNHEY and CDR2 SMNVEV (reference sequence). The CDR3 here is CASSLSTGANTEAFF. As DNA, the CDR3 is TGTGCCAGCAGTTTAAGTACGGGGGCTAACACTGAAGCTTTCTTT.

The V gene is TRBV11-2, the J gene TRBJ2-7; 10 nucleotides align to TRBD2. Per germline, CDR1 SGHAT and CDR2 FQNNGV. The V gene end was trimmed by 5 bases and the J gene end by 0 bases; junction bases not matched to a gene: 7. The CDR3 contains 16 residues. The chain's CDR3 is CASSTLSGGPSYEQYF. CDR3 nucleotides: TGTGCCAGCAGCACCCTTAGCGGGGGGCCCTCCTACGAGCAGTACTTC.

V usage is TRBV11-2 and J usage is TRBJ1-6; maybe TRBD1 (5 bases). The ends were cut back, 5 bases at V and 7 bases at J, with 18 bases in the middle. CDR3 size: 16 residues. Germline V CDR1 and CDR2: SGHAT, FQNNGV. In DNA form, the CDR3 reads TGTGCCAGCAGCAACTACGACCGGGACGGAAATTCACCCCTCCACTTT. As protein: CASSNYDRDGNSPLHF. The variable domain in full, completed from reference TRBV11-2 and TRBJ1-6, reads EAGVAQSPRYKIIEKRQSVAFWCNPISGHATLYWYQQILGQGPKLLIQFQNNGVVDDSQLPKDRFSAERLKGVDSTLKIQPAKLEDSAVYLCASSNYDRDGNSPLHFGNGTRLTVT.

This clone appeared a single time. V is TRBV24-1 and J is TRBJ2-2; D possibly corresponds to TRBD1 (7 bases). V was cut by 5 bases and J by 1 base, with 10 bases left in between. The V gene's germline CDR1 is KGHDR and CDR2 SFDVKD. The CDR3 runs to 15 residues. Here the CDR3 DNA reads TGTGCCACCAGTGGCGGGACAGAGAACACCGGGGAGCTGTTTTTT. Residues: CATSGGTENTGELFF.

The rearrangement links TRBV19 to TRBJ1-6, with a tentative D call TRBD1 (6 bases). This CDR3 is 15 amino acids long. The germline V and J ends were trimmed by 5 bases and 10 bases, with 18 bases remaining between them. Germline CDR1 reads LNHDA; CDR2 reads SQIVND (reference sequence). In DNA form, the CDR3 reads TGTGCCAGTAGTCTCAGGACAGCTAACAGGTCACCCCTCCACTTT. It specifies CASSLRTANRSPLHF.

The chain couples TRBV7-9 to TRBJ1-4; TRBD1 aligns across 10 bases. Per germline, CDR1 SEHNR and CDR2 FQNEAQ (reference sequence). V lost 3 bases, J lost 2 bases, and 3 bases stayed unmatched. The CDR3 is 16 residues long. This CDR3 reads CASSLQDRGTNEKLFF. The CDR3 nucleotides read TGTGCCAGCAGCTTGCAGGACAGGGGGACTAATGAAAAACTGTTTTTT.

The V call is TRBV7-8, the J call TRBJ1-5; D gene unclear. CDR1 is SGHVS, CDR2 FQNEAQ, per germline. This CDR3 region has 15 residues. V lost 6 bases, J lost 0 bases, and 12 bases lay in between. In DNA, the CDR3 is TGTGCCAGCAGAGTAAGCGAGGGTAGCAATCAGCCCCAGCATTTT. Translating gives CASRVSEGSNQPQHF.

CDR3: CASSGDGTGGYYEQYF. DNA for the CDR3: TGCGCCAGCAGTGGCGATGGGACAGGAGGATACTACGAGCAGTACTTC. The chain carries TRBV10-2 and TRBJ2-7; 8 bases are a match to TRBD1. Trimming took 4 bases from V and 3 from J; bases not matched to a gene: 11. Germline V gene sequence: CDR1 WSHSY, CDR2 SAAADI. The CDR3 contains 16 residues.

The rearrangement links TRBV27 to TRBJ1-3; D call uncertain. The CDR3 spans 15 residues. The V gene lost 0 bases and the J gene lost 2 bases, with 8 bases spanning the gap. Germline V CDR1 and CDR2: MNHEY, SMNVEV (reference sequence). CDR3 sequence: CASSLSRAPGNTIYF. CDR3 coding DNA: TGTGCCAGCAGTTTATCGAGGGCACCTGGAAACACCATATATTTT.

This chain uses TRBV27 with TRBJ2-1, with D possibly matching TRBD1 (6 bases). Germline CDR1 reads MNHEY; CDR2 reads SMNVEV (reference sequence). The germline V and J ends were trimmed by 8 bases and 2 bases, with 10 bases remaining between them. The CDR3 runs 13 residues. The CDR3 nucleotides are TGTGCCAGCTGGACAGAGCCCTACAATGAGCAGTTCTTC. It codes for CASWTEPYNEQFF.

The rearrangement links TRBV18 to TRBJ1-5, with a tentative D call TRBD1 (6 bases). V was cut by 2 bases and J by 7 bases, with 12 bases left in between. Germline lookup yields CDR1 KGHSH and CDR2 LQKENI. This CDR3 has 14 residues. In DNA form, the CDR3 reads TGTGCCAGCTCACCAGGTGGGGACACCCAGCCCCAGCATTTT. This gives the protein CASSPGGDTQPQHF.

The rearrangement joins TRBV15 to TRBJ1-6; D remains ambiguous. CDR1 LNHNV and CDR2 YYDKDF come from the germline V gene (reference sequence). This CDR3 is built from 15 residues. Trimming took off 0 bases at V and 9 bases at J, with 12 bases between the two ends. CDR3 nucleotide sequence: TGTGCCACCAGCAGAGATAGTAGCTTGTCTTCACCCCTCCACTTT. This codes for CATSRDSSLSSPLHF.